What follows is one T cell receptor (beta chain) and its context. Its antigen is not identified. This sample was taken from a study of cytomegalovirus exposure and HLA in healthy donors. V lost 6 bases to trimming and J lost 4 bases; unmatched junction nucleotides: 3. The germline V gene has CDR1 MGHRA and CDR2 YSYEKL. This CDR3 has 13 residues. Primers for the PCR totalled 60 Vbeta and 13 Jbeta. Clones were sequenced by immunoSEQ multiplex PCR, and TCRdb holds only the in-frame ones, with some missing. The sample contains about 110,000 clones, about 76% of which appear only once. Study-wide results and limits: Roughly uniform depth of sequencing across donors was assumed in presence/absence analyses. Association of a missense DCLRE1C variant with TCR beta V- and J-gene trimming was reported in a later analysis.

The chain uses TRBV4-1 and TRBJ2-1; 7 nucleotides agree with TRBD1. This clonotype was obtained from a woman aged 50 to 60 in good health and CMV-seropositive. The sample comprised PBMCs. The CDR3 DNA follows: TGCGCCAGCAGTGACAGGGCTTACAATGAGCAGTTCTTC. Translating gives CASSDRAYNEQFF.